The 2 T cell receptor beta chains below all came from one sample that was sequenced in a study of beta chain features in type 1 diabetes. No antigen has been assigned to these receptors. The whole isolated RNA underwent reverse transcription, so sequencing captured expressed TCRB transcripts. The table came from immunoSEQ multiplex PCR; TCRdb's copy has only in-frame clones and leaves some out. Of under 300,000 clones in the sample, about 14% are singletons; the top ten hold just under 0.02%. General study findings and limits: People with Type 1 diabetes carried modestly yet significantly shorter TCRB CDR3s in all four CD4+ subsets.

The sequenced sample consisted of naive CD4+ T cells from blood. Receptors originate from a man aged 30-40 years with type 1 diabetes.

This clone was seen a few times. V is TRBV7-6 and J is TRBJ2-7, with D tentatively TRBD1 (6 bases). The CDR3 spans 15 residues. CDR1 and CDR2 (germline): SGHVS, FNYEAQ. With 1 base removed from V and 2 bases from J, the gap between germline ends came to 12 bases. The CDR3 DNA reads TGTGCCAGCAGCTTAGGACAGGCTACCACCTACGAGCAGTACTTC. Translating gives CASSLGQATTYEQYF.

This clone was picked up one time. This chain joins TRBV2 and TRBJ1-2; 7 bases are a match to TRBD1. Trimming removed 7 bases from V and 2 bases from J; junction bases left unmatched: 10. The CDR3 has 15 amino acids. Germline values: CDR1 SNHLY, CDR2 FYNNEI. DNA for the CDR3: TGTGCCAGCACTGAGGGGCAGGGGGAGAACTATGGCTACACCTTC. As protein: CASTEGQGENYGYTF.